Listed below are T cell receptor beta chains from one sample, sequenced in a study of T cells in Graves' hyperthyroidism and ophthalmopathy. Each CDR3 protein is one row after TCRdb ran MiXCR on the multiplex PCR reads. This table has 600,000 to 700,000 distinct CDR3 sequences, roughly 46% appearing once. Sequenced input: peripheral blood or thyroid tissue (not recorded which). The receptors derive from an adult man with Graves' disease, either hyperthyroidism or ophthalmopathy (not recorded which). Each CDR3 is given without its conserved first and last residue.

v_call: TRBV29-1
j_call: TRBJ1-4
cdr3_length: 19
cdr3_aa: SVEGVGLAGQGAGGNEKLF

v_call: TRBV14
j_call: TRBJ1-5
cdr3_length: 12
cdr3_aa: ASSQLMTGWPQH

v_call: TRBV10-3
j_call: TRBJ2-6
cdr3_length: 13
cdr3_aa: AISGDRVGTNVLT

v_call: TRBV5-6
j_call: TRBJ1-2
cdr3_length: 14
cdr3_aa: ASSLGGGSSNYGYT

v_call: TRBV2
j_call: TRBJ1-3
cdr3_length: 12
cdr3_aa: ASSAGQSGNTIY

v_call: TRBV5-1
j_call: TRBJ2-7
cdr3_length: 11
cdr3_aa: ASSLGGDTEQY

v_call: TRBV19
j_call: TRBJ2-2
cdr3_length: 14
cdr3_aa: ASSWARDRGTGELF

v_call: TRBV7-9
j_call: TRBJ2-6
cdr3_length: 13
cdr3_aa: ASSQAESGANVLT

v_call: TRBV7-2
j_call: TRBJ2-5
cdr3_length: 15
cdr3_aa: ASTVSGRGQNQETQY

v_call: TRBV29-1
j_call: TRBJ1-4
cdr3_length: 14
cdr3_aa: SASRGTGATNEKLF

v_call: TRBV5-5
j_call: TRBJ1-6
cdr3_length: 14
cdr3_aa: ASSLLLQGRTSPLH

v_call: TRBV5-1
j_call: TRBJ1-1
cdr3_length: 11
cdr3_aa: ASKLDRWTEAF

v_call: TRBV7-2
j_call: TRBJ2-3
cdr3_length: 12
cdr3_aa: ASSPRPTADTQY

v_call: TRBV9
j_call: TRBJ1-1
cdr3_length: 15
cdr3_aa: ASSATGTTGSTTEAF

v_call: TRBV5-1
j_call: TRBJ1-2
cdr3_length: 10
cdr3_aa: ASSLGSLGYT

v_call: TRBV25-1
j_call: TRBJ1-1
cdr3_length: 16
cdr3_aa: ASSSIPGRGAMNTEAF

v_call: TRBV12-3/TRBV12-4
j_call: TRBJ1-5
cdr3_length: 13
cdr3_aa: ASKMTGLYNQPQH

v_call: TRBV25-1
j_call: TRBJ1-2
cdr3_length: 13
cdr3_aa: ASSARLKQGYGYT

v_call: TRBV20-1
j_call: TRBJ2-5
cdr3_length: 11
cdr3_aa: SASGRADETQY

v_call: TRBV7-3
j_call: TRBJ2-2
cdr3_length: 13
cdr3_aa: ASSLLGGDTGELF

v_call: TRBV29-1
j_call: TRBJ1-3
cdr3_length: 10
cdr3_aa: SVSLGGNTIY

v_call: TRBV7-3
j_call: TRBJ1-5
cdr3_length: 14
cdr3_aa: ASSPTGSRGNQPQH

v_call: TRBV7-2
j_call: TRBJ1-5
cdr3_length: 15
cdr3_aa: ASSPRAVGRWDQPQH

v_call: TRBV29-1
j_call: TRBJ1-1
cdr3_length: 12
cdr3_aa: SVADYSMNTEAI

v_call: TRBV9
j_call: TRBJ2-2
cdr3_length: 15
cdr3_aa: ASSVGGGALNTGELF

v_call: TRBV20-1
j_call: TRBJ1-5
cdr3_length: 13
cdr3_aa: SARTGGGTNQPQH

v_call: TRBV7-8
j_call: TRBJ2-7
cdr3_length: 13
cdr3_aa: ASSQGGLTSYEQY

v_call: TRBV7-2
j_call: TRBJ2-5
cdr3_length: 12
cdr3_aa: ASTPGLGGETQY

v_call: TRBV25-1
j_call: TRBJ1-6
cdr3_length: 11
cdr3_aa: ASLGAAISPLH

v_call: TRBV9
j_call: TRBJ1-2
cdr3_length: 13
cdr3_aa: ASSNGQGAAYGYT

v_call: TRBV9
j_call: TRBJ2-5
cdr3_length: 14
cdr3_aa: ASSGGLAEFGETQY

v_call: TRBV5-1
j_call: TRBJ2-2
cdr3_length: 14
cdr3_aa: ASSRTSGENTGELF

v_call: TRBV12-3/TRBV12-4
j_call: TRBJ2-7
cdr3_length: 12
cdr3_aa: ASSQGLLPYEQY

v_call: TRBV10-3
j_call: TRBJ2-6
cdr3_length: 13
cdr3_aa: AISGDRVGANVLT

v_call: TRBV2
j_call: TRBJ2-5
cdr3_length: 13
cdr3_aa: ASTARTGGEETQY

v_call: TRBV25-1
j_call: TRBJ1-6
cdr3_length: 7
cdr3_aa: ASRSPLH

v_call: TRBV7-8
j_call: TRBJ2-7
cdr3_length: 13
cdr3_aa: ASSLGSGNGYEQY

v_call: TRBV7-9
j_call: TRBJ1-2
cdr3_length: 13
cdr3_aa: ASSLGDKTDYGYT

v_call: TRBV10-1
j_call: TRBJ1-1
cdr3_length: 11
cdr3_aa: ASSESDSPEAF

v_call: TRBV9
j_call: TRBJ1-4
cdr3_length: 13
cdr3_aa: ASSVTTGPNEKLF

v_call: TRBV7-3
j_call: TRBJ2-5
cdr3_length: 12
cdr3_aa: ASSAAGGLETQY

v_call: TRBV6-4
j_call: TRBJ1-6
cdr3_length: 11
cdr3_aa: ASSDRNNSPLH

v_call: TRBV19
j_call: TRBJ1-2
cdr3_length: 11
cdr3_aa: ASSIVPESGYT

v_call: TRBV2
j_call: TRBJ2-5
cdr3_length: 12
cdr3_aa: ASSESQIEETQY

v_call: TRBV10-3
j_call: TRBJ2-7
cdr3_length: 12
cdr3_aa: AISGRFSSYEQY